Following are 25 T cell receptor beta chains from one sample sequenced in a study of blood T cell repertoires in COVID-19. Profiled with immunoSEQ multiplex PCR; TCRdb holds only in-frame clones, not every one. The sample records roughly 440,000 clones, around 88% being singletons. The sample was peripheral blood. These receptors originate from a woman aged 45-59 years with COVID-19, enrolled during active disease.

This clone appeared a single time. The chain recombines TRBV12-2 with TRBJ1-2; TRBD1 is the table's D call, not checked against the DNA. TRBV12-2 is designated a pseudogene. This CDR3 comprises 15 residues. The CDR3 sequence: CASRLPRGQGDGYTF. CDR3 nucleotide sequence: TGTGCAAGTCGCTTACCCCGGGGACAGGGGGATGGCTACACCTTC.

The gene calls are TRBV5-1 and TRBJ1-2; D perhaps matches TRBD1 (6 bases). The germline V gene has CDR1 SGHRS and CDR2 YFSETQ. Trimming took 0 bases from V and 2 from J, leaving 11 bases between them. CDR3 length: 15 amino acids. As DNA, the CDR3 is TGCGCCAGCAGCTTGGCATCAGGGGAAAACTATGGCTACACCTTC. Translation: CASSLASGENYGYTF.

This clone was counted only a few times. J is TRBJ1-2 and V is TRBV19; 8 bases fit TRBD1. The V gene's germline CDR1 is LNHDA and CDR2 SQIVND (reference sequence). The CDR3 spans 16 residues. The ends lost 7 bases at V and 4 bases at J; junction bases unmatched: 14. The CDR3: CASTQGRGPGGYGYTF. CDR3 nucleotides: TGTGCCAGTACCCAGGGCAGGGGGCCGGGAGGCTATGGCTACACCTTC.

This chain links TRBV5-1 with TRBJ2-3; 7 positions agree with TRBD2. With V trimmed by 5 bases and J by 2 bases, 14 bases remained unmatched. Germline lookup yields CDR1 SGHRS and CDR2 YFSETQ. There are 17 residues in the CDR3. The CDR3 DNA follows: TGCGCCAGCAGTGTCGCGATGAGCGGGGACTACACAGATACGCAGTATTTT. The encoded protein is CASSVAMSGDYTDTQYF.

This chain joins TRBV5-1 and TRBJ2-1, with 12 bases that match TRBD2. Germline CDR1 SGHRS, CDR2 YFSETQ. This CDR3 region has 18 residues. J lost 1 base, V lost 5 bases, and 10 bases had no gene match. The CDR3 DNA follows: TGCGCCAGCAGTGGAGCTAGCGGGGGGGCGTTATCCTACAATGAGCAGTTCTTC. It codes for CASSGASGGALSYNEQFF.

V usage is TRBV7-8 and J usage is TRBJ2-3, with D unresolved. CDR3 length equals 16 residues. CDR1 and CDR2 (germline): SGHVS, FQNEAQ. V lost 2 bases and J 6 bases, leaving 18 bases between the germline ends. CDR3 coding DNA: TGTGCCAGCAGCTTAAGGCGATTCCCGGGTGTTGATACGCAGTATTTT. This encodes CASSLRRFPGVDTQYF.

This CDR3 is CASSLEPGHKGYTF. Written as DNA, the CDR3 is TGTGCCAGCAGCCTGGAGCCGGGACATAAAGGCTACACCTTC. The chain employs TRBV3-1 (or the pseudogene TRBV3-2) and TRBJ1-2, with a tentative D call TRBD1 (6 bases). Trimming stripped 4 bases from V and 8 bases from J, with 17 bases between. The germline V gene has CDR1 LGHDT and CDR2 YNNKEL (reference sequence). The CDR3 totals 14 residues.

A single count supports this clone. The chain carries TRBV5-4 and TRBJ1-2; the D is unclear. Germline V gene data show CDR1 as SGHNT and CDR2 as YYREEE (reference sequence). CDR3 length: 15 amino acids. The V and J ends lost 0 bases and 2 bases respectively, with 11 bases between them. As DNA, the CDR3 is TGTGCCAGCAGCTTGGTGGGCAGAGGGAACTATGGCTACACCTTC. It codes for CASSLVGRGNYGYTF.

The chain has TRBV11-2 and TRBJ2-7; 8 nucleotides line up with TRBD1. The CDR3 extends over 12 amino acids. Trimming took 5 bases from V and 5 from J; bases not matched to a gene: 2. Germline V gene data show CDR1 as SGHAT and CDR2 as FQNNGV. The CDR3 sequence: CASSADRDEQYF. In nucleotides, the CDR3 is TGTGCCAGCAGCGCGGACAGGGACGAGCAGTACTTC.

J is TRBJ2-7 and V is TRBV28; TRBD2 might be the D (5 bases). Germline values: CDR1 MDHEN, CDR2 SYDVKM. CDR3 length equals 12 residues. Trimming removed 8 bases at V and 2 bases at J, with 10 bases between. CDR3: CASGEGPYEQYF. As DNA, the CDR3 is TGTGCCAGCGGTGAGGGCCCCTACGAGCAGTACTTC. Full variable domain (remainder filled in from reference TRBV28 and TRBJ2-7): DVKVTQSSRYLVKRTGEKVFLECVQDMDHENMFWYRQDPGLGLRLIYFSYDVKMKEKGDIPEGYSVSREKKERFSLILESASTNQTSMYLCASGEGPYEQYFGPGTRLTVT.

This rearrangement joins TRBV15 to TRBJ1-1; TRBD1 matches at 8 bases. The germline V gene encodes CDR1 LNHNV and CDR2 YYDKDF (reference sequence). V lost 5 bases to trimming and J lost 0 bases; unmatched junction nucleotides: 8. The CDR3 totals 16 residues. The CDR3 nucleotides are TGTGCCACCAGCTCTTCCCGGGACAGGTTGAACACTGAAGCTTTCTTT. This gives the protein CATSSSRDRLNTEAFF.

The chain is built from TRBV7-2 and TRBJ2-5, with 12 bases aligning to TRBD1. The CDR3 consists of 16 residues. The V and J ends lost 5 bases and 5 bases, in that order; junction bases with no gene match: 9. The germline CDR1 and CDR2 sequences are SGHTA and FQGNSA. The CDR3 loop reads CASSPGTGGAPETQYF. DNA for the CDR3: TGTGCCAGCAGCCCCGGGACAGGGGGCGCTCCGGAGACCCAGTACTTC.

This clone has only one observation. The chain joins TRBV3-1 (or the pseudogene TRBV3-2) to TRBJ2-7; 8 bases are shared with TRBD2. V trimming: 3 bases; J trimming: 1 base; junction bases outside the gene matches: 11. This CDR3 spans 17 amino acids. The V gene's germline CDR1 is LGHDT and CDR2 YNNKEL (reference sequence). CDR3 residues: CASSHLAGGGGSYEQYF. DNA of the CDR3: TGTGCCAGCAGCCACCTCGCGGGGGGCGGGGGATCCTACGAGCAGTACTTC.

This chain uses TRBV7-2 with TRBJ1-1; tentatively, D is TRBD1 (6 bases). The CDR3 has 14 residues. Germline CDR1 is SGHTA and CDR2 is FQGNSA. Trimming shortened V by 5 bases and J by 1 base, and 11 bases separated the two germline ends. The CDR3 DNA sequence: TGTGCCAGCAGCGTTCTACAGGGGAACACTGAAGCTTTCTTT. This encodes CASSVLQGNTEAFF. Full variable domain (remainder filled in from reference TRBV7-2 and TRBJ1-1): GAGVSQSPSNKVTEKGKDVELRCDPISGHTALYWYRQSLGQGLEFLIYFQGNSAPDKSGLPSDRFSAERTGGSVSTLTIQRTQQEDSAVYLCASSVLQGNTEAFFGQGTRLTVV.

The CDR3 sequence is CASSYEAGEQYF. CDR3 bases: TGTGCCAGCAGTTACGAGGCAGGGGAGCAGTACTTC. The chain carries TRBV6-5 and TRBJ2-7; perhaps TRBD1 as D (5 bases). The germline V and J ends were trimmed by 2 bases and 7 bases, with 9 bases remaining between them. This CDR3 spans 12 amino acids. The V gene's germline CDR1 is MNHEY and CDR2 SVGAGI.

CDR3 amino acids: CASSIGGPLYEQYF. In DNA form, the CDR3 reads TGTGCCAGTAGTATCGGGGGGCCCCTCTACGAGCAGTACTTC. This chain joins TRBV19 and TRBJ2-7; D might be TRBD2 (7 bases). Trimming took off 3 bases at V and 3 bases at J, with 12 bases between the two ends. The V gene's germline CDR1 is LNHDA and CDR2 SQIVND (reference sequence). The CDR3 contains 14 residues.

The rearrangement uses TRBV6-1 and TRBJ1-2; 9 bases are a match to TRBD1. With 4 bases clipped from V and 3 bases from J, the junction kept 12 bases outside the gene matches. This CDR3 has 17 amino acids. Germline V gene lookup returns CDR1 MNHNS and CDR2 SASEGT. This CDR3 reads CASSGPRTGDGDYGYTF. The CDR3 DNA sequence: TGTGCCAGCAGTGGGCCTAGGACAGGGGACGGGGACTATGGCTACACCTTC.

This clone has only a few counts. Other nucleotide sequences from this sample produce the same CDR3. The genes are TRBV3-1 (or the pseudogene TRBV3-2) and TRBJ1-2; TRBD1 might be the D (6 bases). Trimming shortened V by 4 bases and J by 5 bases, and 11 bases separated the two germline ends. CDR3 length: 13 amino acids. Germline loops: CDR1 LGHDT, CDR2 YNNKEL (reference sequence). The CDR3 loop is CASSLEGGYGYTF. The CDR3 DNA is TGTGCCAGCAGCCTGGAAGGGGGATATGGCTACACCTTC.

This chain connects TRBV6-6 to TRBJ1-2, with a weak D call TRBD1 (6 bases). In germline, CDR1 is MNHNY, CDR2 SVGAGI (reference sequence). This CDR3 spans 13 amino acids. The V and J ends lost 5 bases and 1 base respectively, with 8 bases between them. CDR3 loop: CASSPGDNYGYTF. DNA of the CDR3: TGTGCCAGCAGTCCAGGGGATAACTATGGCTACACCTTC.

The J gene is TRBJ1-5, the V gene TRBV15; no reliable D call. The CDR3 runs 16 residues. Between the trimmed V and J ends, which lost 2 bases and 0 bases, there was a span of 11 bases. CDR1 LNHNV and CDR2 YYDKDF come from the germline V gene (reference sequence). The CDR3 DNA reads as TGTGCCACCAGCAGATTTGGACGGGATAGCAATCAGCCCCAGCATTTT. Its protein is CATSRFGRDSNQPQHF.

V gene TRBV19 combines with J gene TRBJ2-3; 11 bases match TRBD2. V lost 5 bases, J lost 0 bases, and 7 bases stayed unmatched. This CDR3 region has 17 residues. Per germline, CDR1 LNHDA and CDR2 SQIVND (reference sequence). CDR3 DNA: TGTGCCAGTAGTCCGGGACTAGCGGCTTCTAGCACAGATACGCAGTATTTT. Its translation is CASSPGLAASSTDTQYF.

This sequence joins TRBV5-6 and TRBJ2-7; possibly TRBD2 for D (5 bases). CDR1 SGHDT and CDR2 YYEEEE come from the germline V gene. The CDR3 sequence is 14 residues long. The V end lost 0 bases, the J end lost 7 bases, and 14 bases lay between the germline ends. CDR3 nucleotides: TGTGCCAGCAGCTTGGGTGTCGGTTCGGGGGAGCAGTACTTC. It encodes CASSLGVGSGEQYF.

V gene TRBV6-1 combines with J gene TRBJ2-7; 7 bases fit TRBD1. The CDR3 extends over 15 amino acids. The ends lost 2 bases at V and 3 bases at J; junction bases unmatched: 7. Looked up from germline, CDR1 is MNHNS and CDR2 is SASEGT. CDR3 sequence (DNA): TGTGCCAGCAGTGAATGGGACAGTTCCCTCTACGAGCAGTACTTC. Amino acid sequence: CASSEWDSSLYEQYF.

The chain employs TRBV5-1 and TRBJ1-1; TRBD1 might be the D (5 bases). The CDR3 sequence is 16 residues long. The ends were cut back, 0 bases at V and 0 bases at J, with 12 bases in the middle. Germline CDR1 and CDR2: SGHRS and YFSETQ. The CDR3 DNA reads as TGCGCCAGCAGCTTGGGCAGGGCCTCCTTGAACACTGAAGCTTTCTTT. It codes for CASSLGRASLNTEAFF.

CDR3 in amino acids: CASSFGVRSEAFF. The CDR3 coding sequence is TGCGCCAGCAGCTTCGGGGTTCGTTCAGAAGCTTTCTTT. V and J are TRBV5-1 and TRBJ1-1; D is unresolved. The germline V and J ends were trimmed by 2 bases and 8 bases, with 13 bases remaining between them. Germline CDR1 reads SGHRS; CDR2 reads YFSETQ. This CDR3 comprises 13 residues.